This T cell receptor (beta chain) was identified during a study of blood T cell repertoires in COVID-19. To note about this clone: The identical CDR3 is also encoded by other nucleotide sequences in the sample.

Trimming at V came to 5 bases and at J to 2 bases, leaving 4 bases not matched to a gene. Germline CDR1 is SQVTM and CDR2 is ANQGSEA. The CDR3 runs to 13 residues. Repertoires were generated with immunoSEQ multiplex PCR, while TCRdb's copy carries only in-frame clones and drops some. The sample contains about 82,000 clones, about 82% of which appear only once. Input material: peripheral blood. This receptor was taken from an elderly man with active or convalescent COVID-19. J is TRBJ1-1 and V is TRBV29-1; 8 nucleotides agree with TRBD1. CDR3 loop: CSVKQGGNTEAFF. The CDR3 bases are TGCAGCGTTAAACAGGGGGGAAACACTGAAGCTTTCTTT.